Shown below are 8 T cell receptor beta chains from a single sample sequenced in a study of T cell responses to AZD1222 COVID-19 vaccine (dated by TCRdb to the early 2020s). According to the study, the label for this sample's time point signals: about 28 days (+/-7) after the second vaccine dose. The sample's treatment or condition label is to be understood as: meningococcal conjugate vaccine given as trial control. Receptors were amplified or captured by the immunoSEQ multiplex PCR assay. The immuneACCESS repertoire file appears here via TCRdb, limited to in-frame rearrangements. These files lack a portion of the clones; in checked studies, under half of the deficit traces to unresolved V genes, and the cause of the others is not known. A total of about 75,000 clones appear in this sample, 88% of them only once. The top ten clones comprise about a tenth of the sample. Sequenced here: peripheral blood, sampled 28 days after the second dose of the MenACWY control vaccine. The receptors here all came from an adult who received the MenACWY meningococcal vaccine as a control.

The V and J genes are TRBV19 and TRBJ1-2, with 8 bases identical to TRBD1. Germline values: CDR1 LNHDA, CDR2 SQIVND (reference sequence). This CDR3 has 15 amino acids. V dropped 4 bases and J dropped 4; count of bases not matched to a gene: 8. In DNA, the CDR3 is TGTGCCAGTAGTAGTGTCCAGGGGGCGGCCTATGGCTACACCTTC. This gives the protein CASSSVQGAAYGYTF. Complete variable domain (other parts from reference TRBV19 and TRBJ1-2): DGGITQSPKYLFRKEGQNVTLSCEQNLNHDAMYWYRQDPGQGLRLIYYSQIVNDFQKGDIAEGYSVSREKKESFPLTVTSAQKNPTAFYLCASSSVQGAAYGYTFGSGTRLTVV.

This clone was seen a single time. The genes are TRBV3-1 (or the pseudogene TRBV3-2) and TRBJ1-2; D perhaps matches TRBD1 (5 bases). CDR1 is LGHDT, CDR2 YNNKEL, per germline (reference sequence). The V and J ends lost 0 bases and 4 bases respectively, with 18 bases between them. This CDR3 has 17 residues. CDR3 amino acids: CASSQDGVGRAFYGYTF. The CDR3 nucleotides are TGTGCCAGCAGCCAAGATGGGGTGGGGCGGGCTTTCTATGGCTACACCTTC.

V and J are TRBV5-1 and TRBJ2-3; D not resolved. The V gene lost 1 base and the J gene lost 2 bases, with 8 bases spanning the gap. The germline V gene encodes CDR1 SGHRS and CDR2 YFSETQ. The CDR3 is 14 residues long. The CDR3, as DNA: TGCGCCAGCAGCTTGAACAGATACACAGATACGCAGTATTTT. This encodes CASSLNRYTDTQYF.

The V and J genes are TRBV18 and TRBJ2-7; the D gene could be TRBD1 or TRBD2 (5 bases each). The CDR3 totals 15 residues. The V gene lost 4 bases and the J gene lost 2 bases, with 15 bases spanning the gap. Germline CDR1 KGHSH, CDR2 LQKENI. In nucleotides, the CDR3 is TGTGCCAGCTCACAAGGGGACCCTAGGACCTACGAGCAGTACTTC. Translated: CASSQGDPRTYEQYF.

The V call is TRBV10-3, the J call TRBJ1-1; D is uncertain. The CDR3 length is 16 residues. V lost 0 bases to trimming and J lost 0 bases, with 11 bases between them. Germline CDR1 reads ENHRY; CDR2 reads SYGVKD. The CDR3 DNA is TGTGCCATCAGTGAGTCGGGAGGAAAAATGAACACTGAAGCTTTCTTT. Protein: CAISESGGKMNTEAFF.

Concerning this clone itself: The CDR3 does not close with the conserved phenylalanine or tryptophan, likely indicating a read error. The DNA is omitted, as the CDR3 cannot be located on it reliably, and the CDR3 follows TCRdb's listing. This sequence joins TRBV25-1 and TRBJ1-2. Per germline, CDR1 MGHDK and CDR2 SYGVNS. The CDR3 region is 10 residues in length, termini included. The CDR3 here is CASSDKAARI.

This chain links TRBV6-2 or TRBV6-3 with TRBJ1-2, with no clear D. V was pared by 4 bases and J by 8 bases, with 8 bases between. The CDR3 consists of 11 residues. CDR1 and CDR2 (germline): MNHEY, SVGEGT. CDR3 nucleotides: TGTGCCAGCAGTTCCCGCTCAGGCTACACCTTC. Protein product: CASSSRSGYTF.

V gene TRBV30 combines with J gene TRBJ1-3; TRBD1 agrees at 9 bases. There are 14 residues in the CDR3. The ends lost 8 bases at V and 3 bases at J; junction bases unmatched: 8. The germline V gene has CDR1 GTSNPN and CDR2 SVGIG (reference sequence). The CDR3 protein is CAGGTGIVGNTIYF. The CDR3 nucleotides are TGTGCCGGGGGGACAGGGATAGTTGGAAACACCATATATTTT.